This TCR beta chain was observed in a study of graft-versus-host responses after intestinal transplantation. Some clones are missing from TCRdb's copy, which holds only in-frame ones; the method was immunoSEQ multiplex PCR. This table holds around 110,000 clones, about 91% found once. Details on this clone: Antigen unknown.

V lost 4 bases to trimming and J lost 3 bases, with 14 bases between them. This CDR3 region has 14 residues. Germline CDR1 and CDR2: SQVTM and ANQGSEA. Study-level findings and limits: The marrow of recipients harbored GvH clones, and ileum or blood showed some of them first.

This clonotype originated in a human donor who was the organ donor for an intestinal transplant. The chain uses TRBV29-1 and TRBJ2-3, with D tentatively TRBD1 (6 bases). The specimen was unstimulated CD4+ T cells sorted from spleen or lymph node cells, collected before transplant. The CDR3, as DNA: TGCAGCGTTGGAGGACGACAGGTTACAGATACGCAGTATTTT. This sequence encodes CSVGGRQVTDTQYF.